The entry below gives a single TCR beta chain sequence along with its context. The data are from a study of blood T cell repertoires in COVID-19. Per the germline V gene, CDR1 is KGHSH and CDR2 is LQKENI. This CDR3 spans 13 amino acids. Germline trimming cut 9 bases from V and 7 bases from J; bases unmatched to any gene: 11. Seattle patients were enrolled while actively infected and followed longitudinally. Per the original methods: Estimates of nucleated cell counts were drawn from the amplification of reference gene primers. Method: immunoSEQ multiplex PCR; TCRdb's copy keeps in-frame clones and lacks some. V, J and clone size reflect that table, while D and trimming were determined from the DNA. The sample holds roughly 380,000 clones, roughly 90% seen once.

J is TRBJ1-2 and V is TRBV18, with 7 bases lining up with TRBD1. Specimen: peripheral blood. This receptor was taken from a woman in her 40s with COVID-19, enrolled during active disease. As DNA, the CDR3 is TGTGCCAGTACGACCACAGGGGTTAGTGGCTACACCTTC. Amino acids: CASTTTGVSGYTF. Using reference TRBV18 and TRBJ1-2 for the parts outside the CDR3, the full variable domain is NAGVMQNPRHLVRRRGQEARLRCSPMKGHSHVYWYRQLPEEGLKFMVYLQKENIIDESGMPKERFSAEFPKEGPSILRIQQVVRGDSAAYFCASTTTGVSGYTFGSGTRLTVV.